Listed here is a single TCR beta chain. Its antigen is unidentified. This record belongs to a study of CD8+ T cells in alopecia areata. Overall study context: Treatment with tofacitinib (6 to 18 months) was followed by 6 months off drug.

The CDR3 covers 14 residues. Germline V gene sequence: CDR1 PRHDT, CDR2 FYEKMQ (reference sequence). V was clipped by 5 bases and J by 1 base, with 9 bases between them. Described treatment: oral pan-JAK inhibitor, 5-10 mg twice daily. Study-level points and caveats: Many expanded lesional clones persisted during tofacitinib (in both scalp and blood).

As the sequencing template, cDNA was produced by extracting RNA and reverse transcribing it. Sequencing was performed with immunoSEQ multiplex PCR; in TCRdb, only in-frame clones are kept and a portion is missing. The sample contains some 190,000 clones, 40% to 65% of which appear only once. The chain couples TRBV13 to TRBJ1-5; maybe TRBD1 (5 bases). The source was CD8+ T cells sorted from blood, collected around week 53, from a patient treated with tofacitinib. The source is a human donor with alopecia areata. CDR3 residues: CASSHRDSNQPQHF. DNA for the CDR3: TGTGCCAGCAGCCACCGGGACAGCAATCAGCCCCAGCATTTT.